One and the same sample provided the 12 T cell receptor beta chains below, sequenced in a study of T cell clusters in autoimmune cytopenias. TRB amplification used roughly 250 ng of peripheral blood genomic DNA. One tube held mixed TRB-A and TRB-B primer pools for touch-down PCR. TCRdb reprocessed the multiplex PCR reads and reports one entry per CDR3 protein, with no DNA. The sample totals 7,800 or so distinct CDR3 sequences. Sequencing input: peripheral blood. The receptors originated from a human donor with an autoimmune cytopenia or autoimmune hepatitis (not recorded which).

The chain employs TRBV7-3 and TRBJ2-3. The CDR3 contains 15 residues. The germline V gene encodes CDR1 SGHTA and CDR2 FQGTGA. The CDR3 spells CASSLTGRSTDTQYF. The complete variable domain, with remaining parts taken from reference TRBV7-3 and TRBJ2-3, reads GAGVSQTPSNKVTEKGKYVELRCDPISGHTALYWYRQSLGQGPEFLIYFQGTGAADDSGLPNDRFFAVRPEGSVSTLKIQRTERGDSAVYLCASSLTGRSTDTQYFGPGTRLTVL.

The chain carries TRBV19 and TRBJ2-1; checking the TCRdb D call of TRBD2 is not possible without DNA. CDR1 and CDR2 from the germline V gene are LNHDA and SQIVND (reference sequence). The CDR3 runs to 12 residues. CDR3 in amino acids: CASRGLAGVEFF. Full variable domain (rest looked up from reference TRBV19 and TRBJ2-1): DGGITQSPKYLFRKEGQNVTLSCEQNLNHDAMYWYRQDPGQGLRLIYYSQIVNDFQKGDIAEGYSVSREKKESFPLTVTSAQKNPTAFYLCASRGLAGVEFFGPGTRLTVL.

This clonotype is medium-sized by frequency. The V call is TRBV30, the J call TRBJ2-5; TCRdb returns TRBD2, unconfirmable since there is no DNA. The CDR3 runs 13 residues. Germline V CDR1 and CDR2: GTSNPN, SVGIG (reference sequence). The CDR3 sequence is CAWSVSSGETQYF.

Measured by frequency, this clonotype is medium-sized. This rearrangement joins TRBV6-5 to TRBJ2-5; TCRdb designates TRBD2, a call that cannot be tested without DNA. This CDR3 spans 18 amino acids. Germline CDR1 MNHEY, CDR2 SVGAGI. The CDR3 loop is CASSYSWSVARAGETQYF.

The CDR3 protein is CAWRDGTGGSPLHF. V and J are TRBV30 and TRBJ1-6; TCRdb returns TRBD1, unconfirmable since there is no DNA. Germline lookup yields CDR1 GTSNPN and CDR2 SVGIG (reference sequence). The CDR3 sequence is 14 residues long.

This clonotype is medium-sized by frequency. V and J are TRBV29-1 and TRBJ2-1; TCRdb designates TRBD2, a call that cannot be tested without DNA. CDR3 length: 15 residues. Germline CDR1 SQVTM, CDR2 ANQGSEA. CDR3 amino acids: CSVPTSSGGYNEQFF.

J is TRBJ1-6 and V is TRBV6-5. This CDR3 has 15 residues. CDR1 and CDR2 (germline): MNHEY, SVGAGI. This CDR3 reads CASSYESSYNSPLHF.

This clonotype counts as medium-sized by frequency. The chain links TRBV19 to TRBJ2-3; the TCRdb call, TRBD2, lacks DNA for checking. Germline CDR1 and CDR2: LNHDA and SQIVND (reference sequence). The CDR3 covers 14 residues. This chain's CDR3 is CASSPAGGSDTQYF.

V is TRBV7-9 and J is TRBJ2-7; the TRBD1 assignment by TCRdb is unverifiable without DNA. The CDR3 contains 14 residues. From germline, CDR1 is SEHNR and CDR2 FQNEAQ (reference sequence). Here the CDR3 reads CASSLTGISVEQYF. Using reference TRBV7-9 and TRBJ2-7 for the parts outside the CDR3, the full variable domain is DTGVSQNPRHKITKRGQNVTFRCDPISEHNRLYWYRQTLGQGPEFLTYFQNEAQLEKSRLLSDRFSAERPKGSFSTLEIQRTEQGDSAMYLCASSLTGISVEQYFGPGTRLTVT.

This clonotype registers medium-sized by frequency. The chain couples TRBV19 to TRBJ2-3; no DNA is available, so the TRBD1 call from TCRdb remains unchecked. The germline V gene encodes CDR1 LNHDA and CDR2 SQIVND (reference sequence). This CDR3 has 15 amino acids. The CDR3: CASAPEGRHSDTQYF.

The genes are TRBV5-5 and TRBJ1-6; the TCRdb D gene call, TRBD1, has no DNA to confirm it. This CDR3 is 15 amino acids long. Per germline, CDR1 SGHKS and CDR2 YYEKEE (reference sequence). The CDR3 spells CASSPQGANNSPLHF.

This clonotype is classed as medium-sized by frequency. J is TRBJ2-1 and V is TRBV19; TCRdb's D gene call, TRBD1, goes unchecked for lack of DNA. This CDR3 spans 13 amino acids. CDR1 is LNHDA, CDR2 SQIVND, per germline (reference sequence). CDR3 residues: CASSQNRGNEQFF.